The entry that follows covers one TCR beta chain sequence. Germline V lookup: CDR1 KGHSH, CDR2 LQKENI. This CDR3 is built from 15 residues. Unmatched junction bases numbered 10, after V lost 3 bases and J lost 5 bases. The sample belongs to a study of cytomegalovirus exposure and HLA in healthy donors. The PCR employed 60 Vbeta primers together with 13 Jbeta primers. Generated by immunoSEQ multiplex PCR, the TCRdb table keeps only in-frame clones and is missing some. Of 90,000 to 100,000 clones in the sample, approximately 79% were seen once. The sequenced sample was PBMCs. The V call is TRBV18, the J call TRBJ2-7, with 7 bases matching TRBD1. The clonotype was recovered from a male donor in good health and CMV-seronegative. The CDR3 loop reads CASSPSTGRVNEQYF. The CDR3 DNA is TGTGCCAGCTCACCTTCGACAGGGCGGGTAAACGAGCAGTACTTC.